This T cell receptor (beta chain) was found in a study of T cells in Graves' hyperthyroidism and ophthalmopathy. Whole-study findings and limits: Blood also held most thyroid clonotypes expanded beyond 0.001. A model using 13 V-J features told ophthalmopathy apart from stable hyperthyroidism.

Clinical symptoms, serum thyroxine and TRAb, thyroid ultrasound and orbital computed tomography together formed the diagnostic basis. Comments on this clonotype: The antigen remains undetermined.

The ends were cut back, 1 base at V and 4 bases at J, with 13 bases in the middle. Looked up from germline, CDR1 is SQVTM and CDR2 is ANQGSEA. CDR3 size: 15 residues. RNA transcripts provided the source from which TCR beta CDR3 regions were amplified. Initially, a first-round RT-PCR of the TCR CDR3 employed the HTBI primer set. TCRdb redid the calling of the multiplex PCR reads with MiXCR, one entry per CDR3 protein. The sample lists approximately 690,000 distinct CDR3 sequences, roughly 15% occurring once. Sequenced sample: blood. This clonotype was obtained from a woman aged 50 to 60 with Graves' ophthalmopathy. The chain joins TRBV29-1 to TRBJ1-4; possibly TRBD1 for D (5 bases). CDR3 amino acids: CSVEGTWGSNEKLFF. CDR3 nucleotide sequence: TGCAGCGTTGAAGGTACCTGGGGGAGTAATGAAAAACTGTTTTTT.